This T cell receptor (beta chain) is drawn from a study of blood T cell repertoires in COVID-19. Profiled with immunoSEQ multiplex PCR; TCRdb holds only in-frame clones, not every one. The repertoire includes 130,000 or so clones, 60% to 75% of them detected once, and about 1.9% sits in the top ten. Germline CDR1 ENHRY, CDR2 SYGVKD. CDR3 length: 16 amino acids. Trimming removed 4 bases from V and 7 bases from J, with 23 bases in between. In this sample, this clone turned up many times. V is TRBV10-3 and J is TRBJ2-7, with TRBD1 as a possible D gene (5 bases). This clonotype originated in a woman aged 70-85 years with acute or convalescent COVID-19. Sequencing input: peripheral blood. The DNA of the CDR3 is TGTGCCATCAGTGGGTCCGCGACAGCCTCAGTTGGGGAGCAGTACTTC. This gives the protein CAISGSATASVGEQYF.